The next 22 T cell receptor beta chains were all read from a single sample in a study of cytomegalovirus exposure and HLA in healthy donors. The PCR contained 60 Vbeta and 13 Jbeta primers. Method: immunoSEQ multiplex PCR; TCRdb's copy keeps in-frame clones and lacks some. Of 150,000 to 200,000 clones in the sample, around 80% were seen once. Sequencing used PBMCs. The receptors shown here come from a woman aged 18-29 years in good health and CMV-seronegative.

This clone turned up a few times. The V gene is TRBV30, the J gene TRBJ1-2, with a tentative D call TRBD1 (5 bases). This CDR3 has 12 residues. The germline gives CDR1 GTSNPN, CDR2 SVGIG (reference sequence). With 3 bases removed from V and 6 bases from J, the gap between germline ends came to 11 bases. The DNA of the CDR3 is TGTGCCTGGAGGGGGGGAGGAGATGGCTACACCTTC. Amino acids: CAWRGGGDGYTF.

The CDR3 DNA reads TGTGCCAGCAGCACTACAGGGGGTAGAAACACCATATATTTT. Protein product: CASSTTGGRNTIYF. The gene calls are TRBV28 and TRBJ1-3, with 8 bases aligning to TRBD1. The CDR3 length is 14 residues. V lost 6 bases and J lost 5; bases outside the gene matches: 6. Per germline, CDR1 MDHEN and CDR2 SYDVKM.

The chain is built from TRBV30 and TRBJ1-2; TRBD1 agrees at 10 bases. There are 14 residues in the CDR3. Trimming took 2 bases from V and 8 from J; bases not matched to a gene: 8. CDR1 GTSNPN and CDR2 SVGIG come from the germline V gene (reference sequence). CDR3 in amino acids: CAWSKTGTGDGYTF. In DNA form, the CDR3 reads TGTGCCTGGAGTAAAACCGGGACAGGGGACGGCTACACCTTC.

With respect to this clone: A junction end diverges from the germline sequence, so it may reflect a read error. The chain combines TRBV7-9 with TRBJ2-1, with D perhaps TRBD1 (6 bases). CDR1 and CDR2 (germline): SEHNR, FQNEAQ (reference sequence). The CDR3 sequence is 16 residues long. The DNA of the CDR3 is TGTTCCAGCAGCTACCCCCTGGGGGCTCGTTACAATGAGCAGTTCTTC. Residues: CSSSYPLGARYNEQFF.

V usage is TRBV6-6 and J usage is TRBJ1-5, with 7 bases identical to TRBD1. The germline gives CDR1 MNHNY, CDR2 SVGAGI (reference sequence). The junction had 6 bases not matched to a gene; V was cut back by 4 bases and J by 0 bases. This CDR3 contains 16 residues. This CDR3 reads CASSSDGQASNQPQHF. CDR3 DNA sequence: TGTGCCAGCAGTTCAGACGGACAGGCTAGCAATCAGCCCCAGCATTTT.

The CDR3 region has the DNA TGTGCCAGCAGCTTAGCTGGGACTTATCAAGAGACCCAGTACTTC. It encodes CASSLAGTYQETQYF. The chain employs TRBV7-2 and TRBJ2-5; D is possibly TRBD2 (6 bases). The germline gives CDR1 SGHTA, CDR2 FQGNSA. The ends were cut back, 0 bases at V and 2 bases at J, with 10 bases in the middle. This CDR3 has 15 amino acids.

This chain connects TRBV7-2 to TRBJ2-5, with D tentatively TRBD2 (6 bases). V shed 4 bases and J shed 1 base, with 13 bases lying between them. From germline, CDR1 is SGHTA and CDR2 FQGNSA. The CDR3 spans 15 residues. This CDR3 is CASSSGGLLQETQYF. In nucleotides, the CDR3 is TGTGCCAGCAGCTCCGGGGGACTCCTCCAAGAGACCCAGTACTTC.

The rearrangement links TRBV7-6 to TRBJ2-5; 7 nucleotides agree with TRBD2. In germline, CDR1 is SGHVS, CDR2 FNYEAQ. With V trimmed by 5 bases and J by 5 bases, 14 bases remained unmatched. CDR3 size: 16 residues. The CDR3 nucleotides are TGTGCCAGCAGCCTAAGGGGAGCGGGAAGGGCGGAGACCCAGTACTTC. Translation gives CASSLRGAGRAETQYF. Full variable domain (outside the CDR3, taken from reference TRBV7-6 and TRBJ2-5): GAGVSQSPRYKVTKRGQDVALRCDPISGHVSLYWYRQALGQGPEFLTYFNYEAQQDKSGLPNDRFSAERPEGSISTLTIQRTEQRDSAMYRCASSLRGAGRAETQYFGPGTRLLVL.

The chain uses TRBV7-9 and TRBJ1-4; maybe TRBD1 (6 bases). This CDR3 region has 15 residues. Trimming shortened V by 1 base and J by 2 bases, and 8 bases separated the two germline ends. Germline CDR1 and CDR2: SEHNR and FQNEAQ (reference sequence). CDR3 nucleotides: TGTGCCAGCAGCTTAGTACAGGGCACTAATGAAAAACTGTTTTTT. This encodes CASSLVQGTNEKLFF.

The gene calls are TRBV28 and TRBJ1-1, with TRBD1 as a possible D gene (5 bases). V lost 5 bases and J lost 4, with 11 bases in between. This CDR3 spans 13 amino acids. The germline V gene has CDR1 MDHEN and CDR2 SYDVKM. The CDR3 bases are TGTGCCAGCAGTGCGGGACCGAGCACTGAAGCTTTCTTT. This translates into CASSAGPSTEAFF.

V usage is TRBV6-1 and J usage is TRBJ2-1, with 11 nucleotides matching TRBD2. From germline, CDR1 is MNHNS and CDR2 SASEGT. V lost 3 bases, J lost 1 base, and 5 bases stayed unmatched. The CDR3 is 17 amino acids. The CDR3, as DNA: TGTGCCAGCAGTGAGACACTAGCGGGAGTTTCCTACAATGAGCAGTTCTTC. It is translated as CASSETLAGVSYNEQFF.

The chain combines TRBV30 with TRBJ1-1; D perhaps matches TRBD1 (5 bases). The CDR3 covers 13 residues. V was shortened by 5 bases and J by 2 bases, with 12 bases between the two germline ends. Germline V lookup: CDR1 GTSNPN, CDR2 SVGIG (reference sequence). For the CDR3, the DNA is TGTGCCTGGGCCGGAGGGGTTAACACTGAAGCTTTCTTT. It codes for CAWAGGVNTEAFF.

The chain uses TRBV11-2 and TRBJ1-2, with D possibly TRBD1 on 5 matching bases. This CDR3 has 12 amino acids. Germline V lookup: CDR1 SGHAT, CDR2 FQNNGV. V was pared by 5 bases and J by 6 bases, with 10 bases between. CDR3 nucleotides: TGTGCCAGCAGCAGGGAGGGGAATGGCTACACCTTC. Amino acids: CASSREGNGYTF.

The rearrangement joins TRBV2 to TRBJ2-5, with D possibly TRBD2 on 6 matching bases. Judging by the DNA end, TRBJ2-7 fits better; the J call may be wrong. Germline CDR1 reads SNHLY; CDR2 reads FYNNEI. This CDR3 comprises 12 residues. The CDR3 region is CASLIADYEQYF. In DNA, the CDR3 is TGTGCCAGCCTGATAGCGGACTACGAGCAGTACTTC.

The V gene is TRBV7-9, the J gene TRBJ1-1, with D hard to call. Germline lookup yields CDR1 SEHNR and CDR2 FQNEAQ (reference sequence). The germline V and J ends were trimmed by 3 bases and 4 bases, with 12 bases remaining between them. CDR3 size: 14 residues. CDR3 in amino acids: CASSFTLPGTEAFF. CDR3 bases: TGTGCCAGCAGCTTTACACTTCCGGGCACTGAAGCTTTCTTT.

This clone was observed a few times. The chain carries TRBV5-6 and TRBJ1-1; D gene ambiguous. V was clipped by 2 bases and J by 1 base, with 6 bases between them. The CDR3 has 13 residues. Germline CDR1 SGHDT, CDR2 YYEEEE. The CDR3 DNA sequence: TGTGCCAGCAGCTTTAGAGAGAACACTGAAGCTTTCTTT. It translates to CASSFRENTEAFF.

The chain combines TRBV20-1 with TRBJ2-2, with D perhaps TRBD1 (6 bases). The CDR3 runs to 11 residues. The V end was cut by 7 bases, the J end by 5 bases, with 8 bases between. CDR1 is DFQATT and CDR2 is SNEGSKA in the germline V gene (reference sequence). The CDR3 spells CSVGGTGELFF. The CDR3 nucleotides are TGCAGTGTAGGGGGTACCGGGGAGCTGTTTTTT.

The gene calls are TRBV27 and TRBJ2-1; D is possibly TRBD2 (5 bases). Between the trimmed V and J ends, which lost 4 bases and 6 bases, there was a span of 10 bases. The germline gives CDR1 MNHEY, CDR2 SMNVEV (reference sequence). This CDR3 contains 13 residues. Written as DNA, the CDR3 is TGTGCCAGCAGTTCACTGGGGAGCAATGAGCAGTTCTTC. This sequence encodes CASSSLGSNEQFF.

This clone was seen a handful of times. V gene TRBV10-3 combines with J gene TRBJ2-5, with 8 positions matching TRBD2. The J call could be wrong; TRBJ2-7 is a better fit for the DNA end. CDR1 ENHRY and CDR2 SYGVKD come from the germline V gene. This CDR3 is 15 amino acids long. The CDR3 loop reads CAISDPREGTYEQYF. CDR3 nucleotide sequence: TGTGCCATCAGTGACCCCCGGGAGGGCACCTACGAGCAGTACTTC.

This clone was seen a handful of times. V usage is TRBV4-1 and J usage is TRBJ2-7; 9 nucleotides align to TRBD1. The germline V gene has CDR1 MGHRA and CDR2 YSYEKL. Germline trimming cut 2 bases from V and 7 bases from J; bases unmatched to any gene: 15. This CDR3 comprises 17 residues. The CDR3 coding sequence is TGCGCCAGCAGCCAAAAAAGTTCTTGGGACAGGGAGTCTGAGCAGTACTTC. This sequence encodes CASSQKSSWDRESEQYF.

V is TRBV7-2 and J is TRBJ1-2; D is ambiguous. Trimming shortened V by 1 base and J by 6 bases, and 9 bases separated the two germline ends. Germline V lookup: CDR1 SGHTA, CDR2 FQGNSA. The CDR3 is 13 amino acids. The CDR3 spells CASSLERGNGYTF. In DNA form, the CDR3 reads TGTGCCAGCAGCTTAGAAAGAGGAAATGGCTACACCTTC.

The genes are TRBV28 and TRBJ1-2; D gene unclear. CDR3 size: 12 residues. Trimming stripped 8 bases from V and 7 bases from J, with 14 bases between. Looked up from germline, CDR1 is MDHEN and CDR2 is SYDVKM. CDR3 sequence (DNA): TGTGCCAGCGGGATGCTTCGGGGTGGCTACACCTTC. It encodes CASGMLRGGYTF.